A single T cell receptor beta chain is shown here with its context. The CDR3 sequence is 11 residues long. Germline V gene data show CDR1 as MNHEY and CDR2 as SVGAGI. Trimming removed 5 bases from V and 5 bases from J, with 6 bases in between. This record belongs to a study of CD8+CD57+ T cells in acquired aplastic anemia. Sequenced patients had shown CD8+CD57+ cell expansion by flow cytometry. The use of genomic DNA as template underpinned the TCR beta VDJ and CDR3 profiling. Each CDR3 protein is one row after TCRdb ran MiXCR on the reads. The table has around 170,000 distinct CDR3 sequences, approximately 48% seen once.

This TCR was sampled from a human donor with aplastic anemia. The chain carries TRBV6-5 and TRBJ2-5, with a tentative D call TRBD1 (6 bases). Specimen: sorted CD4+, CD8+, or CD8+CD57+ T cells (not recorded which) from PBMCs. The CDR3 DNA sequence: TGTGCCAGCAGTACAGGGGAGACCCAGTACTTC. As protein: CASSTGETQYF.